This TCR beta chain was observed in a study of blood T cell repertoires in COVID-19. On the study more broadly: Acute-phase and convalescent COVID-19 samples originated in the United States, Italy and Spain.

Methods used by the authors: It was from reference gene primer amplification that nucleated cell counts were estimated. The assay was immunoSEQ multiplex PCR, and TCRdb's table has in-frame clones only and misses some. The V and J calls and the clone size are those of that table, but D and trimming were determined from the DNA. The repertoire holds approximately 170,000 clones, with roughly 80% as singletons. Germline V lookup: CDR1 MNHEY, CDR2 SVGAGI. The length of the CDR3 is 14 residues. The ends were cut back, 10 bases at V and 2 bases at J, with 17 bases in the middle. Only one count was recorded for this clone.

The clonotype comes from a man between 65 and 85 years old with active or convalescent COVID-19. Sequencing was done on a sample of peripheral blood. The chain has TRBV6-5 and TRBJ2-5, with D perhaps matching TRBD1 (7 bases). For the CDR3, the DNA is TGTGCCACCTCCAGCAGGGGGAGGCAAGAGACCCAGTACTTC. It translates to CATSSRGRQETQYF.